The rows below give T cell receptor beta chains drawn from one sample of a study of tumor-infiltrating lymphocytes in primary liver carcinoma. One entry per CDR3 protein, called by TCRdb with MiXCR from the multiplex PCR reads. The repertoire consists of some 190,000 distinct CDR3 sequences, with about 60% occurring once and the leading ten covering approximately 70%. Sequencing was carried out using peripheral blood. The receptors were sampled from a man in his forties with primary liver carcinoma and hepatitis B virus infection. Each CDR3 is given with its conserved first and last residue. D genes are given only for firm matches. Not all rows give a size; the values are once, few, many and, for expanded clones, a class.

clone size,V gene,D gene,CDR3 length,J gene,CDR3 protein,CDR3 DNA
few,TRBV6-6,TRBD2,14,TRBJ2-5,CASSPSGTSETQYF,TGTGCCAGCAGTCCTAGCGGGACTTCGGAGACCCAGTACTTC
-,TRBV12-3/TRBV12-4,TRBD1,13,TRBJ2-7,CASSLRQGAEQYF,TGTGCCAGCAGTTTAAGACAGGGGGCCGAGCAGTACTTC
few,TRBV5-1,-,15,TRBJ2-4,CASSRDLRSENIQYF,TGCGCCAGCAGCCGGGACCTCCGGTCCGAAAACATTCAGTACTTC
-,TRBV29-1,-,12,TRBJ2-7,CSVGSVVYEQYF,TGCAGCGTTGGGAGCGTAGTCTACGAGCAGTACTTC
-,TRBV6-6,-,12,TRBJ2-7,CASSPQAEEQYF,TGTGCCAGCAGCCCCCAAGCGGAGGAGCAGTACTTC
few,TRBV4-1,-,13,TRBJ1-1,CASSQDTGLEAFF,TGCGCCAGCAGCCAAGATACGGGTCTTGAAGCTTTCTTT
-,TRBV6-6,TRBD2,16,TRBJ2-5,CASSYTSGRAGEIQYF,TGTGCCAGCAGTTACACTAGCGGGAGGGCCGGAGAGATCCAGTACTTC
-,TRBV6-5,-,16,TRBJ2-2,CAGSYSSGSNTGELFF,TGTGCCGGCAGTTACTCGAGCGGGTCGAACACCGGGGAGCTGTTTTTT
-,TRBV30,-,13,TRBJ2-2,CAWSVPWDGELFF,TGTGCCTGGAGTGTACCATGGGACGGGGAGCTGTTTTTT
once,TRBV11-2,TRBD2,15,TRBJ2-3,CGSSDGGSGRLTQYF,TGTGGCAGCAGCGACGGAGGTAGCGGGAGACTGACGCAGTATTTT
few,TRBV12-3/TRBV12-4,-,16,TRBJ2-5,CASTWRVGTGQETQYF,TGTGCCAGCACCTGGCGCGTCGGGACGGGACAAGAGACCCAGTACTTC
many,TRBV12-3/TRBV12-4,-,15,TRBJ2-2,CASSFPGVITGELFF,TGTGCCAGCAGTTTCCCGGGAGTAATCACCGGGGAGCTGTTTTTT
-,TRBV6-7,TRBD2,15,TRBJ2-1,CASRGTISSYNEQFF,TGTGCCAGCAGGGGGACTATAAGCTCCTACAATGAGCAGTTCTTC
-,TRBV6-5,-,13,TRBJ2-1,CASSLREGDEQFF,TGTGCCAGCAGTTTAAGGGAGGGGGATGAGCAGTTCTTC
-,TRBV11-2,TRBD2,16,TRBJ2-2,CASSLAAAGNTGVLFF,TGTGCCAGCAGCTTAGCGGCAGCGGGAAACACCGGGGTGCTGTTTTTT
many,TRBV12-3/TRBV12-4,TRBD1,14,TRBJ1-1,CASSEDRELTEAFF,TGTGCCAGCAGTGAGGACAGGGAGCTCACTGAAGCTTTCTTT
-,TRBV11-2,-,14,TRBJ2-7,CASSPETGRGEQYF,TGTGCCAGCAGCCCAGAGACAGGGAGGGGCGAGCAGTACTTC
-,TRBV5-1,TRBD2,17,TRBJ2-3,CASSNRRAGRDTDTQYF,TGCGCCAGCAGCAACCGCCGAGCGGGGCGGGACACAGATACGCAGTATTTT
-,TRBV28,TRBD1,12,TRBJ1-5,CASRTGVRPQHF,TGTGCCAGCAGGACAGGGGTTCGGCCCCAGCATTTT
-,TRBV29-1,TRBD1,15,TRBJ1-1,CSVEMTGEMNTAAFF,TGCAGCGTTGAAATGACAGGGGAGATGAACACTGCAGCTTTCTTT
-,TRBV30,-,12,TRBJ1-1,CAWSEGRVRTFF,TGTGCCTGGAGTGAGGGGAGGGTAAGAACTTTCTTT
few,TRBV11-2,TRBD2,14,TRBJ2-1,CASSPGGPYDEQFF,TGTGCTAGCAGCCCGGGAGGGCCGTATGATGAGCAGTTCTTC
-,TRBV29-1,-,14,TRBJ2-1,CSVDEWDKYDEQFF,TGCAGCGTTGATGAGTGGGACAAATACGATGAGCAGTTCTTC
-,TRBV13,-,12,TRBJ1-2,CASSLSWTGYTF,TGTGCCAGCAGCTTGAGTTGGACGGGCTATACCTTC
once,TRBV5-1,-,15,TRBJ1-2,CASSSGVPLYYGYTF,TGCGCCAGCAGCTCGGGGGTCCCCCTATACTATGGCTACACCTTC
-,TRBV7-9,-,15,TRBJ2-3,CASSLRNIETDTQYF,TGTGCCAGCAGCTTACGTAATATCGAGACAGATACGCAGTATTTT
-,TRBV12-3/TRBV12-4,TRBD2,14,TRBJ2-7,CASSSVAGVSEQYF,TGTGCCAGCAGCTCAGTAGCGGGAGTAAGTGAGCAGTACTTC
-,TRBV30,-,12,TRBJ2-3,CAWGPNTDTQYF,TGTGCCTGGGGGCCTAACACAGATACGCAGTATTTT
-,TRBV28,TRBD2,15,TRBJ2-3,CASSLAGVDSDTQYF,TGTGCCAGCAGTTTAGCGGGGGTTGACTCAGATACGCAGTATTTT
-,TRBV5-4,TRBD1,15,TRBJ1-6,CASSPTGTAFSPLHF,TGTGCCAGCAGCCCAACCGGGACAGCGTTTTCACCCCTCCACTTT
-,TRBV6-6,-,14,TRBJ2-3,CASSPGQYTDTQYF,TGTGCCAGCAGTCCCGGACAGTACACAGATACGCAGTATTTT
once,TRBV10-3,-,13,TRBJ2-3,CALGGENTDTQYF,TGTGCCCTTGGCGGAGAGAACACAGATACGCAGTATTTT
-,TRBV12-3/TRBV12-4,TRBD2,15,TRBJ2-2,CASSASGRAHGELFF,TGTGCCAGCAGTGCTAGCGGGAGGGCCCACGGGGAGCTGTTTTTT
-,TRBV10-3,-,13,TRBJ1-5,CAGSLGSNQPQHF,TGTGCCGGAAGCCTAGGGAGCAATCAGCCCCAGCATTTT
-,TRBV6-5,-,16,TRBJ2-6,CASSLRRSSGANVLAF,TGTGCCAGCAGTTTACGACGGAGCTCTGGGGCCAACGTCCTGGCTTTC
-,TRBV6-1,TRBD1,15,TRBJ2-7,CASSEGQGGSYEQYF,TGTGCCAGCAGTGAGGGACAGGGGGGTTCCTACGAGCAGTACTTC
-,TRBV11-2,-,13,TRBJ2-1,CASSLDRLSGQFF,TGTGCCAGCAGCTTAGATCGACTCAGTGGGCAGTTCTTT
-,TRBV11-2,-,14,TRBJ2-7,CASSEGRSSYEQHF,TGTGCCAGTAGCGAAGGACGGAGCTCCTACGAGCAGCACTTC
-,TRBV28,-,14,TRBJ2-1,CASSSPANRDEQFF,TGTGCCAGCAGTTCCCCAGCCAACCGAGATGAGCAGTTCTTC
-,TRBV5-6,TRBD1,16,TRBJ1-3,CASSIAGGRSGNTIYF,TGTGCCAGCAGCATCGCAGGGGGCCGCTCTGGAAACACCATATATTTT
-,TRBV11-2,TRBD2,17,TRBJ2-5,CASSPRTSGRTWGTQYF,TGTGCCAGCAGCCCCCGGACTAGCGGGAGGACCTGGGGGACCCAGTACTTC
-,TRBV29-1,-,17,TRBJ2-2,CSVEEVRGGMDTGELFF,TGCAGCGTTGAGGAGGTCAGGGGGGGAATGGACACCGGGGAGCTGTTTTTT
few,TRBV7-8,TRBD2,16,TRBJ2-1,CASSLEVAGFYNEQFF,TGTGCCAGCAGCTTAGAGGTAGCGGGGTTTTACAATGAGCAGTTCTTC
-,TRBV12-3/TRBV12-4,-,18,TRBJ2-7,CTSSHQRLSGAVTYEQYF,TGCACCAGCAGCCACCAGCGACTTTCAGGCGCGGTCACCTACGAGCAGTACTTC
-,TRBV6-1,-,14,TRBJ2-5,CASSLIPLQETQYF,TGTGCCAGCAGTTTAATTCCCCTCCAAGAGACCCAGTACTTC
-,TRBV11-2,TRBD2,15,TRBJ2-7,CASSQTRYGLAKQYF,TGTGCCAGCAGTCAAACGAGGTATGGACTAGCGAAGCAGTACTTC
-,TRBV29-1,TRBD2,13,TRBJ2-1,CSATLASGDEQFF,TGCAGCGCTACCCTGGCTAGCGGAGATGAGCAGTTCTTC
-,TRBV29-1,-,14,TRBJ2-3,CSAPLGGSADTQYF,TGCAGCGCCCCCCTTGGAGGGAGTGCAGATACGCAGTATTTT
few,TRBV10-3,-,14,TRBJ2-5,CAISDGQGGETQYF,TGTGCCATCAGTGATGGGCAGGGCGGAGAGACCCAGTACTTC
-,TRBV6-5,TRBD2,15,TRBJ2-5,CASSLSGRAQETQYF,TGTGCCAGCAGTTTAAGCGGGAGGGCCCAAGAGACCCAGTACTTC
-,TRBV11-2,-,15,TRBJ2-1,CACSPIVVLANEQFF,TGTGCCTGCAGCCCCATCGTCGTACTAGCCAATGAGCAGTTCTTC
-,TRBV29-1,-,11,TRBJ2-7,CSVGMSGPENF,TGCAGCGTTGGGATGTCCGGGCCTGAAAATTTC
few,TRBV6-6,TRBD2,16,TRBJ2-3,CASIRQPSGSTDTQYF,TGTGCCAGCATTAGACAACCTAGCGGGAGTACAGATACGCAGTATTTT
-,TRBV12-5,-,16,TRBJ2-7,CASGLIPGGSVYEQYF,TGTGCTAGTGGTTTGATACCTGGGGGTTCTGTCTACGAGCAGTACTTC
once,TRBV6-6,-,11,TRBJ2-2,CASSTEWELFF,TGTGCCAGCAGCACAGAGTGGGAGCTGTTTTTT
-,TRBV2,-,12,TRBJ2-7,CAGGILSYEQYF,TGTGCCGGGGGAATACTCTCCTACGAGCAGTACTTC
-,TRBV6-5,-,15,TRBJ2-7,CASSASTVPTYERYF,TGTGCCAGCAGTGCTTCGACAGTACCTACCTACGAACGGTACTTC
-,TRBV6-1,-,11,TRBJ2-7,CDSSVGNEQYF,TGTGACAGCAGTGTTGGGAACGAGCAGTACTTC
-,TRBV11-2,-,11,TRBJ2-7,CASSLAREQYF,TGTGCCAGCAGCTTAGCCCGCGAGCAGTACTTC
-,TRBV7-3,-,14,TRBJ2-3,CASSLMRSADTQYF,TGTGCCAGCAGCTTAATGAGGAGCGCAGATACGCAGTATTTT